This T cell receptor beta chain came from a study of CD8 T cells in Susac syndrome. Germline CDR1 SQVTM, CDR2 ANQGSEA. V dropped 3 bases and J dropped 2 bases, with 14 bases sitting between them. This CDR3 is built from 15 residues. Random-hexamer reverse transcription was applied to about 0.45 to 1 ug RNA. From the immunoSEQ multiplex PCR reads, TCRdb called clonotypes with MiXCR, one entry per CDR3 protein. The sample shows about 200,000 distinct CDR3 sequences, over 85% of them seen only once. Healthy donors matched for age and sex were used as controls. This clonotype originated in a human donor in good health. The sample consisted of CD4+ T cells from PBMCs. The chain is built from TRBV29-1 and TRBJ2-1, with D maybe TRBD1 (5 bases). The CDR3 reads CSVDSGKGTYNEQFF. For the CDR3, the DNA is TGCAGCGTTGATAGTGGGAAGGGGACCTACAATGAGCAGTTCTTC.